This TCR beta chain was retrieved from a study of response to subunit inactivated influenza vaccine. Notes on the study in general: A suggestion made by the authors is that each seasonal influenza vaccination recruits few new T cells.

In TCRdb, the RT-PCR reads were re-called with MiXCR into one record per CDR3 protein. This repertoire shows hundreds of thousands of distinct CDR3 sequences, about 25% found once; its top ten account for approximately 2%. With respect to this clonotype: As yet, its antigen is unknown.

The germline CDR1 and CDR2 sequences are MNHEY and SVGEGT. V shed 4 bases and J shed 12 bases, with 13 bases lying between them. The CDR3 contains 12 residues. The chain links TRBV6-2 or TRBV6-3 to TRBJ2-1; no definite D call. The specimen comprised CD4+ T cells sorted from PBMCs, sampled more than 4 days after vaccination. This clonotype originated in a man over 45 who received an inactivated influenza vaccine. The CDR3 reads CASSSNSQRQFF. The CDR3 DNA reads TGTGCCAGCAGTTCAAACTCCCAACGGCAGTTCTTC.